A single sample gave rise to the 15 T cell receptor beta chains below, sequenced in a study of human T cells and chemical hapten exposure. Time point meaning: patch test 2, 6 weeks after DPC sensitization. The treatment: therapeutic diphenylcyclopropenone sensitization with weekly scalp DPC. TCRdb re-derived calls from the RACE reads in MiXCR, one entry per CDR3 protein. Of roughly 380,000 distinct CDR3 sequences detected, about 6% appear once; the ten largest clones hold about 6%. The material was whole blood, obtained in connection with sensitization to the hapten diphenylcyclopropenone (DPC). These receptors were collected from a woman under 30 with alopecia areata. Some clones in this sample may be carry-over from other donors' samples.

This clonotype was found a few times. The J gene is TRBJ2-5, the V gene TRBV28, with 10 nucleotides matching TRBD2. The length of the CDR3 is 13 residues. Germline V gene sequence: CDR1 MDHEN, CDR2 SYDVKM. V was pared by 1 base and J by 13 bases, with 6 bases of the junction left unmatched. CDR3 amino acids: CASSLYESSGGYF. For the CDR3, the DNA is TGTGCCAGCAGTTTATATGAGTCTAGCGGGGGGTACTTC.

The chain is built from TRBV29-1 and TRBJ2-5; a possible D gene is TRBD1 (5 bases). V was shortened by 4 bases and J by 0 bases, with 9 bases between the two germline ends. Germline CDR1 and CDR2: SQVTM and ANQGSEA. The CDR3 is 13 residues long. CDR3 amino acids: CSVGGSHQETQYF. In DNA, the CDR3 is TGCAGCGTTGGGGGCAGCCACCAAGAGACCCAGTACTTC.

The rearrangement joins TRBV4-3 to TRBJ2-2; D perhaps matches TRBD1 (5 bases). Germline lookup yields CDR1 LGHNA and CDR2 YSLEER. The CDR3 extends over 15 amino acids. V was clipped by 4 bases and J by 5 bases, with 14 bases between them. CDR3 residues: CASSRNVPGTGELFF. The CDR3 DNA reads TGCGCCAGCAGCCGCAACGTCCCAGGGACCGGGGAGCTGTTTTTT.

This clonotype was found many times. The chain combines TRBV29-1 with TRBJ1-1; D is uncertain. The CDR3 is made up of 11 amino acids. From germline, CDR1 is SQVTM and CDR2 ANQGSEA. V was pared by 6 bases and J by 8 bases, with 13 bases between. The CDR3 DNA is TGCAGCGTATCACTCGGGCCAGAAGCTTTCTTT. Residues: CSVSLGPEAFF.

This sequence joins TRBV19 and TRBJ1-1, with D perhaps matching TRBD1 (6 bases). Per the germline V gene, CDR1 is LNHDA and CDR2 is SQIVND (reference sequence). V was cut by 8 bases and J by 5 bases, with 12 bases left in between. CDR3 size: 12 residues. CDR3 bases: TGTGCCAGTGGTCTTACAGGGACTGAAGCTTTCTTT. This encodes CASGLTGTEAFF.

This clonotype was counted at least ten times. This chain uses TRBV7-2 with TRBJ1-6; perhaps TRBD1 as D (5 bases). In germline, CDR1 is SGHTA, CDR2 FQGNSA. Trimming left V 2 bases short and J 7 bases short, with 12 bases between. The CDR3 length is 15 residues. In DNA, the CDR3 is TGTGCCAGCAGCTTATCGCCCGGGGGGAATTCACCCCTCCACTTT. This sequence encodes CASSLSPGGNSPLHF. The full variable domain, in which reference TRBV7-2 and TRBJ1-6 provide the parts outside the CDR3, is GAGVSQSPSNKVTEKGKDVELRCDPISGHTALYWYRQSLGQGLEFLIYFQGNSAPDKSGLPSDRFSAERTGGSVSTLTIQRTQQEDSAVYLCASSLSPGGNSPLHFGNGTRLTVT.

J is TRBJ2-7 and V is TRBV12-3 or TRBV12-4, with 7 bases lining up with TRBD2. CDR3 length: 12 amino acids. Trimming at V came to 8 bases and at J to 2 bases, leaving 3 bases not matched to a gene. This chain's CDR3 is CASRGETYEQYF. The CDR3 DNA reads as TGTGCCAGCCGGGGGGAGACCTACGAGCAGTACTTC.

V is TRBV4-3 and J is TRBJ2-1, with a weak D call TRBD1 (7 bases). This CDR3 spans 16 amino acids. Germline CDR1 reads LGHNA; CDR2 reads YSLEER. Trimming removed 0 bases at V and 8 bases at J, with 17 bases between. DNA of the CDR3: TGCGCCAGCAGCCAAGATGGAGGGGGCGTCGTATATGAGCAGTTCTTC. Protein sequence: CASSQDGGGVVYEQFF.

The table lists this clonotype with many counts. The rearrangement joins TRBV20-1 to TRBJ1-2, with 9 nucleotides matching TRBD1. CDR3 length equals 13 residues. Germline V gene sequence: CDR1 DFQATT, CDR2 SNEGSKA (reference sequence). After removal of 5 bases from V and 4 bases from J, the junction contained 5 bases not matched to a gene. The CDR3 is CSAPDRGSYGYTF. The CDR3 bases are TGCAGTGCTCCGGACAGGGGATCCTATGGCTACACCTTC.

The chain employs TRBV5-1 and TRBJ2-3; D unclear. V was trimmed by 0 bases and J by 0 bases, leaving 11 bases between them. The germline CDR1 and CDR2 sequences are SGHRS and YFSETQ. This CDR3 contains 16 residues. This CDR3 reads CASSLAAQTSTDTQYF. In nucleotides, the CDR3 is TGCGCCAGCAGCTTGGCGGCACAGACTAGCACAGATACGCAGTATTTT.

The chain links TRBV12-3 or TRBV12-4 to TRBJ1-1; no clear D. The CDR3 has 12 amino acids. Trimming shortened V by 3 bases and J by 11 bases, and 13 bases separated the two germline ends. The CDR3: CASSFQAGRAFF. DNA for the CDR3: TGTGCCAGCAGTTTTCAAGCGGGGAGGGCTTTCTTT.

This clonotype was observed a handful of times. J is TRBJ2-7 and V is TRBV13, with no clear D. Trimming removed 4 bases from V and 2 bases from J, with 21 bases in between. This CDR3 has 17 residues. Germline V CDR1 and CDR2: PRHDT, FYEKMQ (reference sequence). The chain's CDR3 is CASSSRSRSHNPYEQYF. The CDR3 coding sequence is TGTGCCAGCAGCTCACGATCCCGCTCGCACAACCCCTACGAGCAGTACTTC.

The genes are TRBV7-2 and TRBJ1-5, with TRBD1 as a possible D gene (6 bases). CDR3 size: 15 residues. V lost 5 bases and J lost 7, with 18 bases in between. Germline assignment: CDR1 SGHTA and CDR2 FQGNSA. CDR3 DNA sequence: TGTGCCAGCAGCCTCGTTGGGGCAGGGGAACAGCCCCAGCATTTT. Its translation: CASSLVGAGEQPQHF.

This clonotype occurred many times. The genes are TRBV7-2 and TRBJ1-2; D gene unclear. This CDR3 comprises 14 residues. The V end lost 3 bases, the J end lost 2 bases, and 10 bases lay between the germline ends. Germline values: CDR1 SGHTA, CDR2 FQGNSA. CDR3 region: CASSFLGRNYGYTF. The CDR3 DNA follows: TGTGCCAGCAGCTTCCTGGGCCGGAACTATGGCTACACCTTC.

This clonotype was seen many times. V is TRBV5-4 and J is TRBJ2-1, with 9 bases fitting TRBD1. Germline V lookup: CDR1 SGHNT, CDR2 YYREEE (reference sequence). This CDR3 is 15 amino acids long. V shed 4 bases and J 2 bases; nucleotides not matched to a gene: 4. The CDR3: CASSPGQGPYNEQFF. The DNA of the CDR3 is TGTGCCAGCAGCCCGGGACAGGGACCCTACAATGAGCAGTTCTTC.